These 20 T cell receptor beta chains originate from one sample sequenced in a study of cytomegalovirus exposure and HLA in healthy donors. Both 60 Vbeta primers and 13 Jbeta primers went into the PCR. Profiling relied on immunoSEQ multiplex PCR, and the TCRdb table lists in-frame clones only, not all of them. The table lists tens of thousands of clones, more than 65% of them singletons. The specimen sequenced was PBMCs. The receptors derive from a woman between 50 and 59 years old in good health and CMV-seronegative.

The chain joins TRBV5-1 to TRBJ2-5; D gene unclear. The CDR3 contains 13 residues. Germline CDR1 and CDR2: SGHRS and YFSETQ. Trimming took off 7 bases at V and 5 bases at J, with 15 bases between the two ends. CDR3: CASRLGEEETQYF. The DNA of the CDR3 is TGCGCCAGCCGACTCGGCGAGGAGGAGACCCAGTACTTC. Combining the CDR3 with reference TRBV5-1 and TRBJ2-5 gives the whole variable domain KAGVTQTPRYLIKTRGQQVTLSCSPISGHRSVSWYQQTPGQGLQFLFEYFSETQRNKGNFPGRFSGRQFSNSRSEMNVSTLELGDSALYLCASRLGEEETQYFGPGTRLLVL.

This clone was detected a few times. The chain employs TRBV5-1 and TRBJ1-1; D gene ambiguous. CDR3 length: 13 residues. Per the germline V gene, CDR1 is SGHRS and CDR2 is YFSETQ. Deletions cut 5 bases from V and 7 bases from J, with 15 bases between. The CDR3 coding sequence is TGCGCCAGCAGATACTCGGAGGCGATTGAAGCTTTCTTT. Its translation: CASRYSEAIEAFF. The whole variable domain, filled in from reference TRBV5-1 and TRBJ1-1, reads KAGVTQTPRYLIKTRGQQVTLSCSPISGHRSVSWYQQTPGQGLQFLFEYFSETQRNKGNFPGRFSGRQFSNSRSEMNVSTLELGDSALYLCASRYSEAIEAFFGQGTRLTVV.

As DNA, the CDR3 is TGTGCCAGCAGTGACCAGGGATCCATCTACGAGCAGTACTTC. Amino acid sequence: CASSDQGSIYEQYF. The chain joins TRBV2 to TRBJ2-7; D might be TRBD1 (5 bases). Trimming removed 3 bases at V and 3 bases at J, with 12 bases between. In germline, CDR1 is SNHLY, CDR2 FYNNEI. The CDR3 covers 14 residues.

The chain uses TRBV2 and TRBJ2-1, with D unresolved. This CDR3 has 11 amino acids. With 5 bases removed from V and 9 bases from J, the gap between germline ends came to 8 bases. CDR1 is SNHLY and CDR2 is FYNNEI in the germline V gene. Here the CDR3 reads CASSIDFEQFF. The CDR3 nucleotides read TGTGCCAGCAGTATTGACTTTGAGCAGTTCTTC.

This rearrangement joins TRBV28 to TRBJ2-2, with 8 bases aligning to TRBD1. CDR1 MDHEN and CDR2 SYDVKM come from the germline V gene. J was trimmed by 7 bases and V by 6 bases; bases with no gene match: 7. This CDR3 region has 14 residues. CDR3 DNA sequence: TGTGCCAGCAGACCACAGGGGGGCGGCGGGGAGCTGTTTTTT. Its protein is CASRPQGGGGELFF.

The genes are TRBV30 and TRBJ1-5, with TRBD1 identical over 8 bases. This CDR3 spans 13 amino acids. Looked up from germline, CDR1 is GTSNPN and CDR2 is SVGIG (reference sequence). The J segment lost 7 bases and the V segment lost 1 base, leaving 3 bases of the junction unmatched. The CDR3 reads CAWSATGEQPQHF. The CDR3 nucleotides read TGTGCCTGGAGTGCGACAGGGGAGCAGCCCCAGCATTTT.

This chain uses TRBV20-1 with TRBJ1-1; D is unclear. In germline, CDR1 is DFQATT, CDR2 SNEGSKA (reference sequence). Trimming left V 4 bases short and J 1 base short, with 4 bases between. The CDR3 consists of 11 residues. The CDR3 DNA follows: TGCAGTGCTAACTGGAACACTGAAGCTTTCTTT. Protein: CSANWNTEAFF.

The chain couples TRBV2 to TRBJ1-4; no clear D gene. Trimming pared 7 bases from V and 7 bases from J, leaving 4 bases between. CDR3 size: 10 residues. Germline CDR1 is SNHLY and CDR2 is FYNNEI. The CDR3 nucleotides are TGTGCCAGCACCAGTGAAAAACTGTTTTTT. Translation gives CASTSEKLFF.

The chain couples TRBV10-3 to TRBJ2-3; D is possibly TRBD2 (6 bases). Germline values: CDR1 ENHRY, CDR2 SYGVKD. The CDR3 has 14 amino acids. V gave up 4 bases and J gave up 0 bases, with 8 bases separating them. CDR3 protein: CAISGGESTDTQYF. The CDR3 DNA follows: TGTGCCATCAGTGGGGGGGAGAGCACAGATACGCAGTATTTT.

The chain is built from TRBV5-3 and TRBJ2-7, with 10 bases identical to TRBD2. TRBV5-3 falls under the ORF class, with uncertain function. The CDR3 is made up of 16 amino acids. V dropped 1 base and J dropped 7; count of bases not matched to a gene: 11. In nucleotides, the CDR3 is TGTGCCAGAAGCTTGCAGAAGGGGACTAGCGTGGGAGAGCAGTACTTC. Translated: CARSLQKGTSVGEQYF.

The V and J genes are TRBV10-3 and TRBJ1-2, with D possibly TRBD1 on 6 matching bases. Trimming took 3 bases from V and 7 from J, leaving 15 bases between them. The CDR3 extends over 14 amino acids. CDR1 ENHRY and CDR2 SYGVKD come from the germline V gene. The CDR3 DNA is TGTGCCATCAGTGATTTGGGGGCGAATGGTGGCTACACCTTC. Protein sequence: CAISDLGANGGYTF.

The chain joins TRBV30 to TRBJ2-3; D may be TRBD2 (5 bases). The CDR3 extends over 11 amino acids. The V and J ends lost 1 base and 9 bases respectively, with 8 bases between them. Looked up from germline, CDR1 is GTSNPN and CDR2 is SVGIG (reference sequence). For the CDR3, the DNA is TGTGCCTGGAGTGACACGGGGACGCAGTATTTT. Protein sequence: CAWSDTGTQYF.

This rearrangement joins TRBV19 to TRBJ1-1; the D is unclear. This CDR3 spans 13 amino acids. The ends were cut back, 7 bases at V and 1 base at J, with 10 bases in the middle. Germline V CDR1 and CDR2: LNHDA, SQIVND (reference sequence). The CDR3 loop is CASTLGRNTEAFF. CDR3 nucleotide sequence: TGTGCCAGTACCCTAGGGAGGAACACTGAAGCTTTCTTT. The full variable domain, completed using reference TRBV19 and TRBJ1-1, is DGGITQSPKYLFRKEGQNVTLSCEQNLNHDAMYWYRQDPGQGLRLIYYSQIVNDFQKGDIAEGYSVSREKKESFPLTVTSAQKNPTAFYLCASTLGRNTEAFFGQGTRLTVV.

The chain joins TRBV19 to TRBJ1-5; no clear D gene. Germline V gene sequence: CDR1 LNHDA, CDR2 SQIVND (reference sequence). Trimming took 6 bases from V and 4 from J, leaving 13 bases between them. The CDR3 runs 14 residues. CDR3 in amino acids: CASSLEERNQPQHF. CDR3 nucleotides: TGTGCCAGTAGCCTAGAAGAGCGTAATCAGCCCCAGCATTTT.

The genes are TRBV28 and TRBJ2-2, with D maybe TRBD2 (5 bases). This CDR3 spans 15 amino acids. V was clipped by 6 bases and J by 1 base, with 12 bases between them. Germline CDR1 MDHEN, CDR2 SYDVKM. CDR3 in amino acids: CASRLTGRNTGELFF. The CDR3 DNA reads as TGTGCCAGCAGACTGACGGGAAGGAACACCGGGGAGCTGTTTTTT.

The CDR3 reads CASSLVEEGEQFF. The CDR3 DNA sequence: TGCGCCAGCAGCTTGGTAGAGGAGGGTGAGCAGTTCTTC. The chain combines TRBV5-1 with TRBJ2-1, with D maybe TRBD2 (6 bases). The germline CDR1 and CDR2 sequences are SGHRS and YFSETQ. V was clipped by 0 bases and J by 9 bases, with 10 bases between them. The CDR3 spans 13 residues.

The V and J genes are TRBV19 and TRBJ2-7, with 9 bases fitting TRBD1. Trimming at V came to 3 bases and at J to 4 bases, leaving 7 bases not matched to a gene. The CDR3 is made up of 15 amino acids. CDR1 and CDR2 from the germline V gene are LNHDA and SQIVND (reference sequence). Here the CDR3 DNA reads TGTGCCAGTAGTATTGGGACAGGGTCAAATTACGAGCAGTACTTC. This gives the protein CASSIGTGSNYEQYF.

The chain carries TRBV6-5 and TRBJ2-3, with D possibly TRBD2 on 6 matching bases. Germline values: CDR1 MNHEY, CDR2 SVGAGI. This CDR3 spans 15 amino acids. V lost 2 bases, J lost 4 bases, and 13 bases lay in between. The DNA of the CDR3 is TGTGCCAGCAGTTACGTGGGGGGTTGGTCAGATACGCAGTATTTT. This translates into CASSYVGGWSDTQYF.

The chain uses TRBV6-1 and TRBJ2-5; the match to TRBD1 covers 8 bases. The CDR3 is made up of 14 amino acids. Germline V gene sequence: CDR1 MNHNS, CDR2 SASEGT. V lost 4 bases, J lost 5 bases, and 6 bases stayed unmatched. CDR3 bases: TGTGCCAGCAGTGCGAGACAGGGGCGCGAGACCCAGTACTTC. This gives the protein CASSARQGRETQYF.

The rearrangement uses TRBV7-2 and TRBJ1-2; 7 bases line up with TRBD1. The V segment lost 6 bases and the J segment 4 bases; nucleotides outside the gene matches: 8. Germline V gene lookup returns CDR1 SGHTA and CDR2 FQGNSA. The CDR3 has 14 amino acids. The CDR3 sequence: CASSPSGDSYGYTF. The CDR3 DNA reads TGTGCCAGCAGTCCCTCTGGGGACAGCTATGGCTACACCTTC.